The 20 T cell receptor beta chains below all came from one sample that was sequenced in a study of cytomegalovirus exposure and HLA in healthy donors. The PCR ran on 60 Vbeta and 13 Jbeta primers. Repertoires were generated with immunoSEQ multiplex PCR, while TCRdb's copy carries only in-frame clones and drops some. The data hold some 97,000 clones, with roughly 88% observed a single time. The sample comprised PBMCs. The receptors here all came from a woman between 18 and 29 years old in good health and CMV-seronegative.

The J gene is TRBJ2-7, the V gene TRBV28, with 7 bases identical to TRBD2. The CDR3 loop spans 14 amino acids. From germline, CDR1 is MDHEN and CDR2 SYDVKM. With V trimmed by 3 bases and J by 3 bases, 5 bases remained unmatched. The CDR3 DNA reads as TGTGCCAGCAGTTTCAGGGAGGGCTACTACGAGCAGTACTTC. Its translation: CASSFREGYYEQYF.

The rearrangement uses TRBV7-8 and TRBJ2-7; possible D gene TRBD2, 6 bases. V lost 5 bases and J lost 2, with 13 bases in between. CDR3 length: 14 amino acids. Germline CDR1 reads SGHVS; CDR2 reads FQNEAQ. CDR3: CASSRRDGPYEQYF. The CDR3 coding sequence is TGTGCCAGCAGCCGGAGGGACGGACCCTACGAGCAGTACTTC.

CDR3 amino acids: CASSLRGSRYNEQFF. The CDR3 DNA is TGTGCCAGCAGTTTACGCGGGAGCAGGTACAATGAGCAGTTCTTC. This rearrangement joins TRBV27 to TRBJ2-1; 7 nucleotides match TRBD2. This CDR3 comprises 15 residues. Trimming at V came to 2 bases and at J to 4 bases, leaving 5 bases not matched to a gene. CDR1 is MNHEY and CDR2 is SMNVEV in the germline V gene (reference sequence).

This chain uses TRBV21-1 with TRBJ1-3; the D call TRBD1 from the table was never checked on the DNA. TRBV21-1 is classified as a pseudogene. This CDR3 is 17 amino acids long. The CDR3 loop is CASSKTLWTGRYNTIYF. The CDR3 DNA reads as TGTGCCAGCAGCAAGACGTTATGGACAGGCCGGTATAACACCATATATTTT.

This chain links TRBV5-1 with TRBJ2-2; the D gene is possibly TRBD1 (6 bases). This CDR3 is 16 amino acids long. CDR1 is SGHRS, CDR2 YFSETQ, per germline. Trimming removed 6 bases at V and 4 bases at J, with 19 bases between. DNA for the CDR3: TGCGCCAGCACTCCAAACAGGGACCTGGTCACCGGGGAGCTGTTTTTT. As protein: CASTPNRDLVTGELFF.

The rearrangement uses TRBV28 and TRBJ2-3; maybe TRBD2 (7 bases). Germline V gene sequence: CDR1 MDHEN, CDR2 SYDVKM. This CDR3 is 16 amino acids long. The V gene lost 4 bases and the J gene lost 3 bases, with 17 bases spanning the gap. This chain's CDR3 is CASSSGRRGGTDTQYF. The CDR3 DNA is TGTGCCAGCAGTTCGGGGCGTAGGGGGGGGACAGATACGCAGTATTTT.

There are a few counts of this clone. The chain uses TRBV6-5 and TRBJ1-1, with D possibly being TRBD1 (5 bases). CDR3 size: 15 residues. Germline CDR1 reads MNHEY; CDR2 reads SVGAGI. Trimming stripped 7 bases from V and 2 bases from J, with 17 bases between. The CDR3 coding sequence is TGTGCCAGCACCGAATCAGACAGACCTAACACTGAAGCTTTCTTT. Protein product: CASTESDRPNTEAFF.

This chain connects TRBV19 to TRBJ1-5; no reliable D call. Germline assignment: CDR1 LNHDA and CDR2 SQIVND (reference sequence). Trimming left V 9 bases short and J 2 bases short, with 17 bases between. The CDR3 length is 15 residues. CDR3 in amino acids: CASDARWGGNQPQHF. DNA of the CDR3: TGTGCCAGCGATGCAAGGTGGGGAGGCAATCAGCCCCAGCATTTT. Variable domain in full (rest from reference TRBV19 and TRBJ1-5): DGGITQSPKYLFRKEGQNVTLSCEQNLNHDAMYWYRQDPGQGLRLIYYSQIVNDFQKGDIAEGYSVSREKKESFPLTVTSAQKNPTAFYLCASDARWGGNQPQHFGDGTRLSIL.

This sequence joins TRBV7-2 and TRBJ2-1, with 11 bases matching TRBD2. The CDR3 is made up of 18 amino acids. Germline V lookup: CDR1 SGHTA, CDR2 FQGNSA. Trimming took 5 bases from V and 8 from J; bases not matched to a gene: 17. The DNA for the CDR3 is TGTGCCAGCAGCCGCCTTAGCGGGAGGGGAATGTTAGCGGATGAGCAGTTCTTC. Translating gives CASSRLSGRGMLADEQFF.

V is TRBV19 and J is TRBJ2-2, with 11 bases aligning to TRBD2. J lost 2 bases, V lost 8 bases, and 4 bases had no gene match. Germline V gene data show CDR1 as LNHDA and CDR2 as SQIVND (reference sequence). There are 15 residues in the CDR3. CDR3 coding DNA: TGTGCCAGTCGTAGCGGGGGGGGTAACACCGGGGAGCTGTTTTTT. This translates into CASRSGGGNTGELFF.

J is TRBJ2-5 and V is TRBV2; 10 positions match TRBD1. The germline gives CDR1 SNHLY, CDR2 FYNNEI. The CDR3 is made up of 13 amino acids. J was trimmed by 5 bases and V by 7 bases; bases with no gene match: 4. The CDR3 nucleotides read TGTGCCAGCAAGAAGGGACAGGGGGAGACCCAGTACTTC. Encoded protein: CASKKGQGETQYF. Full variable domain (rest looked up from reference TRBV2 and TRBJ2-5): EPEVTQTPSHQVTQMGQEVILRCVPISNHLYFYWYRQILGQKVEFLVSFYNNEISEKSEIFDDQFSVERPDGSNFTLKIRSTKLEDSAMYFCASKKGQGETQYFGPGTRLLVL.

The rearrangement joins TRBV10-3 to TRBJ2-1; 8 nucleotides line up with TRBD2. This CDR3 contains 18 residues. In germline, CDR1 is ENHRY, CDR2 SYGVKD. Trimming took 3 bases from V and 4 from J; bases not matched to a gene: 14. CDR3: CAISEGARTAGGYNEQFF. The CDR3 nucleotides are TGTGCCATCAGTGAAGGGGCCAGGACGGCGGGGGGTTACAATGAGCAGTTCTTC.

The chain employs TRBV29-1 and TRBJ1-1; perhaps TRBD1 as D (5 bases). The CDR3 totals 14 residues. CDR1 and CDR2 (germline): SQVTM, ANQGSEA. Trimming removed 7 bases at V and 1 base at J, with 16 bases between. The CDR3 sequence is CSGDSLLANTEAFF. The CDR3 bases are TGCAGCGGTGACAGTCTTCTGGCGAACACTGAAGCTTTCTTT. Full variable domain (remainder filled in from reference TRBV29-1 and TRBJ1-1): SAVISQKPSRDICQRGTSLTIQCQVDSQVTMMFWYRQQPGQSLTLIATANQGSEATYESGFVIDKFPISRPNLTFSTLTVSNMSPEDSSIYLCSGDSLLANTEAFFGQGTRLTVV.

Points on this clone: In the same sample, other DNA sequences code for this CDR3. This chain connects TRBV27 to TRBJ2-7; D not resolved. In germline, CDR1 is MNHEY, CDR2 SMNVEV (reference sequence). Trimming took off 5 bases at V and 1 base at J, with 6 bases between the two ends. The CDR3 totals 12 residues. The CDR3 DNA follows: TGTGCCAGCAGTCCCAATTCCTACGAGCAGTACTTC. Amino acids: CASSPNSYEQYF.

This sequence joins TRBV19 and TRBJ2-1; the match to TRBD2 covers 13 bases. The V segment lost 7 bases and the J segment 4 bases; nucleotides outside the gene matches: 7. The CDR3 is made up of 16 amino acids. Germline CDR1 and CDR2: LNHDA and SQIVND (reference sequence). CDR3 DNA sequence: TGTGCCAGTACCAGGACTAGCGGGGGCTTTTACAATGAGCAGTTCTTC. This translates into CASTRTSGGFYNEQFF. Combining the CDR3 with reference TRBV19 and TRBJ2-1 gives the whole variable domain DGGITQSPKYLFRKEGQNVTLSCEQNLNHDAMYWYRQDPGQGLRLIYYSQIVNDFQKGDIAEGYSVSREKKESFPLTVTSAQKNPTAFYLCASTRTSGGFYNEQFFGPGTRLTVL.

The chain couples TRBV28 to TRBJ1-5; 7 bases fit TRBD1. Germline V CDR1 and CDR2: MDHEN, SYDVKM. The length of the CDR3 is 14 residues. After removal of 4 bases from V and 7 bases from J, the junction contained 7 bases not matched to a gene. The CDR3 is CASSYPIGGQPQHF. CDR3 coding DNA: TGTGCCAGCAGTTATCCGATAGGGGGCCAGCCCCAGCATTTT. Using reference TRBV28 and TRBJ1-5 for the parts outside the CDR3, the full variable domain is DVKVTQSSRYLVKRTGEKVFLECVQDMDHENMFWYRQDPGLGLRLIYFSYDVKMKEKGDIPEGYSVSREKKERFSLILESASTNQTSMYLCASSYPIGGQPQHFGDGTRLSIL.

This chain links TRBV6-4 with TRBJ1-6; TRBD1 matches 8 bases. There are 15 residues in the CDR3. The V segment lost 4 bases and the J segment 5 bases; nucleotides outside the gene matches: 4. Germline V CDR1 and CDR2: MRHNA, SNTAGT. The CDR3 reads CASSGGTGDNSPLHF. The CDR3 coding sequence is TGTGCCAGCAGTGGGGGGACAGGAGATAATTCACCCCTCCACTTT.

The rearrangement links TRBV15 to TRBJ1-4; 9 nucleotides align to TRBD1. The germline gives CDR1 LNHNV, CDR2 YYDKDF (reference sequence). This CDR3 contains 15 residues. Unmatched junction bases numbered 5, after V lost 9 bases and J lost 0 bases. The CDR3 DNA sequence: TGTGCCACAGACAGGGGGACTGCAACTAATGAAAAACTGTTTTTT. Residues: CATDRGTATNEKLFF.

The CDR3 coding sequence is TGTGCCAGCAGCGCAACAGGGTCGACTGAAGCTTTCTTT. This translates into CASSATGSTEAFF. This chain uses TRBV7-9 with TRBJ1-1, with D maybe TRBD1 (6 bases). The CDR3 sequence is 13 residues long. Germline values: CDR1 SEHNR, CDR2 FQNEAQ (reference sequence). Trimming took 5 bases from V and 5 from J, leaving 12 bases between them.

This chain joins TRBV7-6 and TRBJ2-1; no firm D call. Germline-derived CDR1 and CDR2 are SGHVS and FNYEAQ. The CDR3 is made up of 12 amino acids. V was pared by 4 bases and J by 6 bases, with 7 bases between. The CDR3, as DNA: TGTGCCAGCAGCTCCCACACCAATGAGCAGTTCTTC. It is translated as CASSSHTNEQFF.